The rows below give T cell receptor beta chains drawn from one sample of a study of T cell responses to AZD1222 COVID-19 vaccine. Clones were read by immunoSEQ multiplex PCR, and TCRdb kept only the in-frame ones, dropping some. Here the sample spans some 150,000 clones, approximately 95% being singletons. Material: peripheral blood, obtained on day 0 of AZD1222 vaccination. The source is an adult in good health. Both conserved end residues are part of each CDR3. A D gene is named only where the DNA matches it firmly. Size values are once, few and many counts, or a class for expanded clones, and some rows have none.

d_call,clone_size,v_call,j_call,cdr3_aa,cdr3_nt
TRBD1,NA,TRBV29-1,TRBJ2-7,CSVEGQGGREQYF,TGCAGCGTTGAGGGACAGGGCGGACGCGAGCAGTACTTC
NA,NA,TRBV6-2/TRBV6-3,TRBJ2-2,CASSYGGVQATGELFF,TGTGCCAGCAGTTACGGAGGAGTGCAGGCGACCGGGGAGCTGTTTTTT
NA,once,TRBV5-1,TRBJ2-2,CASSWSGDNTGELFF,TGCGCCAGCAGCTGGTCAGGCGACAACACCGGGGAGCTGTTTTTT
NA,NA,TRBV14,TRBJ1-1,CASSRSELNTEAFF,TGTGCCAGCAGCCGATCCGAACTGAACACTGAAGCTTTCTTT
NA,NA,TRBV4-1,TRBJ2-7,CASSQDLGGDLPYEQYF,TGCGCCAGCAGCCAAGACCTGGGGGGTGACCTACCCTACGAGCAGTACTTC
TRBD2,NA,TRBV5-6,TRBJ2-3,CASSLPWGGSTDTQYF,TGTGCCAGCAGCTTGCCATGGGGGGGATCCACAGATACGCAGTATTTT
TRBD2,NA,TRBV11-1,TRBJ2-1,CASSQGRGGTNEQFF,TGTGCCAGCAGCCAGGGGCGGGGGGGTACCAATGAGCAGTTCTTC
NA,once,TRBV27,TRBJ1-1,CASRLGGPNTEAFF,TGTGCCAGCAGACTTGGCGGACCGAACACTGAAGCTTTCTTT
TRBD2,NA,TRBV5-4,TRBJ2-3,CAWKAGGLADTQYF,TGTGCCTGGAAAGCGGGGGGGCTTGCAGATACGCAGTATTTT
NA,NA,TRBV7-9,TRBJ1-6,CASSLGGQGSTPLHF,TGTGCCAGCAGCTTAGGCGGGCAGGGAAGTACACCCCTCCACTTT
TRBD2,NA,TRBV3-1/TRBV3-2,TRBJ2-1,CASSQVAGGGEQFF,TGTGCCAGCAGCCAAGTAGCGGGAGGAGGTGAGCAGTTCTTC